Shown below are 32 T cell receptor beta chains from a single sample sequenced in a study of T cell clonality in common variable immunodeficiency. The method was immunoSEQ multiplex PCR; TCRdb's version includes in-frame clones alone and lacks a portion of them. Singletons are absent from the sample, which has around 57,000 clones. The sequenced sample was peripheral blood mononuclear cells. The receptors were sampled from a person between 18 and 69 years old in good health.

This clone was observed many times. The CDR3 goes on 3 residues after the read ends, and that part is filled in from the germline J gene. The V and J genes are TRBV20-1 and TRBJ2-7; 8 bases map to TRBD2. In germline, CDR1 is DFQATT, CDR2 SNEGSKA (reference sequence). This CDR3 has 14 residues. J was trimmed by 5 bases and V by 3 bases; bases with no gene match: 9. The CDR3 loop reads CSASRTSLYDEQYF. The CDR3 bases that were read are TGCAGTGCTAGCAGGACTAGCCTTTACGACGAG.

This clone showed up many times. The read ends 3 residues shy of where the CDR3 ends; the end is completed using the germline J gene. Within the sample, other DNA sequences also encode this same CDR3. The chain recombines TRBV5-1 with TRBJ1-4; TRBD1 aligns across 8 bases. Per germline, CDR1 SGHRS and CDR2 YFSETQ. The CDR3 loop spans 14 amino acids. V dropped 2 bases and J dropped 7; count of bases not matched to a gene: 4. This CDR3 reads CASSFGQGGEKLFF. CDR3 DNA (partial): TGCGCCAGCAGCTTCGGACAGGGTGGTGAAAAA.

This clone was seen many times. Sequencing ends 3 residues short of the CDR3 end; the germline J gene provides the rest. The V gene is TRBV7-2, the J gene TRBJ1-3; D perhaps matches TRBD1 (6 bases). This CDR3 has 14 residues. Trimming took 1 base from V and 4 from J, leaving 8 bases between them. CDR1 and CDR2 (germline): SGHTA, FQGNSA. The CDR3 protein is CASSLGTVGNTIYF. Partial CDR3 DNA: TGTGCCAGCAGCTTAGGGACAGTCGGAAACACC.

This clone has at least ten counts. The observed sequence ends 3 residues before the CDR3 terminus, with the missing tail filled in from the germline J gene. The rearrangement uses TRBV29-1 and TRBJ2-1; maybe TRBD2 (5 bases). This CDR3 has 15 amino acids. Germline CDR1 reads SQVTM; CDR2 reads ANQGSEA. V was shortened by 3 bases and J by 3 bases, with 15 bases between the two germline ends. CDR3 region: CSVDSLKRNYNEQFF. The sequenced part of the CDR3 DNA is TGCAGCGTTGATAGTCTCAAGCGGAACTACAATGAG.

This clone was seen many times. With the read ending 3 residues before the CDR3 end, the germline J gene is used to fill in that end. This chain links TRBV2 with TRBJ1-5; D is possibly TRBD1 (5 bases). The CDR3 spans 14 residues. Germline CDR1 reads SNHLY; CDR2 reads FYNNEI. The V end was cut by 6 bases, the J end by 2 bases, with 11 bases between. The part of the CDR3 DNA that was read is TGTGCCAGCAGAGGGGAAGGGGGCAATCAGCCC. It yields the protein CASRGEGGNQP. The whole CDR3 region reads CASRGEGGNQPQHF. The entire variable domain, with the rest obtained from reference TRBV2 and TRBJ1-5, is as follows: EPEVTQTPSHQVTQMGQEVILRCVPISNHLYFYWYRQILGQKVEFLVSFYNNEISEKSEIFDDQFSVERPDGSNFTLKIRSTKLEDSAMYFCASRGEGGNQPQHFGDGTRLSIL.

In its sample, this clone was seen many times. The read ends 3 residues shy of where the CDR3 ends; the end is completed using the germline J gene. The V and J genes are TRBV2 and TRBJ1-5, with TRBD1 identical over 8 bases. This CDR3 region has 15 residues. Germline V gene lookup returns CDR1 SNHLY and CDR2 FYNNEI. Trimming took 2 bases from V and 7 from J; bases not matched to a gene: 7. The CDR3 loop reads CASSEFPGGGQPQHF. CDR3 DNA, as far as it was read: TGTGCCAGCAGTGAATTCCCAGGGGGCGGCCAGCCC.

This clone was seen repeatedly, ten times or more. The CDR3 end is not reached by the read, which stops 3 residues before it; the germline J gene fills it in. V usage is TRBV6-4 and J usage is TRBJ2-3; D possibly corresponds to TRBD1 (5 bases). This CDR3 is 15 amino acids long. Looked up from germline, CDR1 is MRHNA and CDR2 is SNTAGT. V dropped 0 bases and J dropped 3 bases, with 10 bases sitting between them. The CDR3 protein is CASSDSQGSTDTQYF. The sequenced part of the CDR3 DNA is TGTGCCAGCAGTGACTCGCAGGGTTCGACAGATACG.

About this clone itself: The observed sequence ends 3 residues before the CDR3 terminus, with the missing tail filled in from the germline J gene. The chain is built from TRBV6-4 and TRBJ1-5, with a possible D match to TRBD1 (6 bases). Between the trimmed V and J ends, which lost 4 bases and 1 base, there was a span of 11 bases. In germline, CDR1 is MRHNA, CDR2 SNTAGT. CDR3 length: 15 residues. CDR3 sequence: CASSVFGGSNQPQHF. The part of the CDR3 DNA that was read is TGTGCCAGCAGTGTCTTTGGGGGCAGCAATCAGCCC.

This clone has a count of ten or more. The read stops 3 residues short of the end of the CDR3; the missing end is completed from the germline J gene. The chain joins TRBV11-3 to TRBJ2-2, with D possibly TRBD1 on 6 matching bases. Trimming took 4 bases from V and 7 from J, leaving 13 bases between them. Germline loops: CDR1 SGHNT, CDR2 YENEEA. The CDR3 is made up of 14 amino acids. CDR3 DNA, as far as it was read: TGTGCCAGCAGCTCCTCAGGGGTTGGCGGGGAG. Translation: CASSSSGVGGE. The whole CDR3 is CASSSSGVGGELFF.

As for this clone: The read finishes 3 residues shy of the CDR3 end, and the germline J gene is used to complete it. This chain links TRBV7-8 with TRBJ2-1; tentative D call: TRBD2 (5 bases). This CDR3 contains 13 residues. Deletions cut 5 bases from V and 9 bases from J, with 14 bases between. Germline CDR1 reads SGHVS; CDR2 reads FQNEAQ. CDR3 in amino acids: CASSLTEGSEQFF. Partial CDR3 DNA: TGTGCCAGCAGCCTAACAGAGGGCAGTGAG.

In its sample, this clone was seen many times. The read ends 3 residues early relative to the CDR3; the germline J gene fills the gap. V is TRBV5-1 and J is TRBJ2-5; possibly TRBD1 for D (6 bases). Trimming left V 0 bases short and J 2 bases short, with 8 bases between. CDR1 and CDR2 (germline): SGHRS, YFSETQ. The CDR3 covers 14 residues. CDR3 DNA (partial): TGCGCCAGCAGCTTGGCCACAGGGCAAGAGACC. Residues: CASSLATGQET. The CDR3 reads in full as CASSLATGQETQYF.

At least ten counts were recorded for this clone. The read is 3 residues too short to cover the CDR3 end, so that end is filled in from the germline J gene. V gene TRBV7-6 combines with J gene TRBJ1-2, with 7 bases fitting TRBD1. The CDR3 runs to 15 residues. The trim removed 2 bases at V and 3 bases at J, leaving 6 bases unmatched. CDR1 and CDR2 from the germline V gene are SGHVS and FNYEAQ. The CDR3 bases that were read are TGTGCCAGCAGCTTAAACACCAGGGGGGACTATGGC. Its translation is CASSLNTRGDYG. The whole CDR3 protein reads CASSLNTRGDYGYTF.

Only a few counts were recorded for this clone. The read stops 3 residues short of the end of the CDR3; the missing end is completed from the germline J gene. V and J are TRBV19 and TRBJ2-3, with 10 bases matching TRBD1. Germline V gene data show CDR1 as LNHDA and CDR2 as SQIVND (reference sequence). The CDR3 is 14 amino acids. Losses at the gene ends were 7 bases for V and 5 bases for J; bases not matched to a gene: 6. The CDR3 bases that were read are TGTGCCAGTAAGCCGGGACAGGGGATAGATACG. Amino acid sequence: CASKPGQGIDT. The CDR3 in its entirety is CASKPGQGIDTQYF.

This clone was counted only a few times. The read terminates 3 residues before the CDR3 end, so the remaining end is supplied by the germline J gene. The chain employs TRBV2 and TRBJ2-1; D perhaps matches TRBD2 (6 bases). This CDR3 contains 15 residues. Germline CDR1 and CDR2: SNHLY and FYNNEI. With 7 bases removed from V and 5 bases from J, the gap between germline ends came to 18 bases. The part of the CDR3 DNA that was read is TGTGCCAGCACACTAGCTCCCGTAAAAAACAATGAG. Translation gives CASTLAPVKNNE. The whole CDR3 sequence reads CASTLAPVKNNEQFF.

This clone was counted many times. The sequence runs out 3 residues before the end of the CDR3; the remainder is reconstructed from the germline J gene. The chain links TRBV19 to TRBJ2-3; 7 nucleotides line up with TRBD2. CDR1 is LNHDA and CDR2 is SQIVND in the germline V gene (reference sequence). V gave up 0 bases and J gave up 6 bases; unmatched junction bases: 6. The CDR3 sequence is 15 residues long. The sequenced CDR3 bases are TGTGCCAGTAGTATAGAGCCGGGAGCGGGGGATACG. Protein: CASSIEPGAGDT. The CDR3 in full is CASSIEPGAGDTQYF. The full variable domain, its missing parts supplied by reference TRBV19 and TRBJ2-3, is DGGITQSPKYLFRKEGQNVTLSCEQNLNHDAMYWYRQDPGQGLRLIYYSQIVNDFQKGDIAEGYSVSREKKESFPLTVTSAQKNPTAFYLCASSIEPGAGDTQYFGPGTRLTVL.

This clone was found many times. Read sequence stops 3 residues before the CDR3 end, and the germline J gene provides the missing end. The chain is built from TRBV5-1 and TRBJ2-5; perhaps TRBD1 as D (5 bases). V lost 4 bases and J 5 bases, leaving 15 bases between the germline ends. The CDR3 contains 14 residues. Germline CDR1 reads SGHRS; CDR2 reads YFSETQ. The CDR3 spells CASSPDRYGETQYF. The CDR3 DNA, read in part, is TGCGCCAGCAGCCCCGACAGATATGGGGAGACC.

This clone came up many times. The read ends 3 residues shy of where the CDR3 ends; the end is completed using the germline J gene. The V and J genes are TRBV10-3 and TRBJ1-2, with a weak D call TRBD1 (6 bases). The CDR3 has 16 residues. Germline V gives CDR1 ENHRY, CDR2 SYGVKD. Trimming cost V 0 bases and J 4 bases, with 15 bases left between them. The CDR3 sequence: CAISESWGGATYGYTF. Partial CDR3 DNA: TGTGCCATCAGTGAGTCCTGGGGGGGGGCGACCTATGGC.

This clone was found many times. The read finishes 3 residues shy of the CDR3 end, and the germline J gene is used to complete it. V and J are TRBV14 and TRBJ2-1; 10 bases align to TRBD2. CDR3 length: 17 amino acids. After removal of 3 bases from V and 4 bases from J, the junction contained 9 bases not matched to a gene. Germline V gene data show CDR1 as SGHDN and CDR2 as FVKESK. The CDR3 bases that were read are TGTGCCAGCAGCCAGCTACTCCGACTAGCGGGTTACAATGAG. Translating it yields CASSQLLRLAGYNE. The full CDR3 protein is CASSQLLRLAGYNEQFF.

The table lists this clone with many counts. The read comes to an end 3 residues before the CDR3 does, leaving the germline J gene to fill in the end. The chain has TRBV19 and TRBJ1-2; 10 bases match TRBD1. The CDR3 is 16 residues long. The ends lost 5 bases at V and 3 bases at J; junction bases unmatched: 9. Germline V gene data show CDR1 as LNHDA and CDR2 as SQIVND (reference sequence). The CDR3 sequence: CASSPLRTGGDYGYTF. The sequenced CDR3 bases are TGTGCCAGTAGTCCTTTGCGGACAGGGGGAGACTATGGC. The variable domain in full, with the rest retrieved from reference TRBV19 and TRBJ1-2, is DGGITQSPKYLFRKEGQNVTLSCEQNLNHDAMYWYRQDPGQGLRLIYYSQIVNDFQKGDIAEGYSVSREKKESFPLTVTSAQKNPTAFYLCASSPLRTGGDYGYTFGSGTRLTVV.

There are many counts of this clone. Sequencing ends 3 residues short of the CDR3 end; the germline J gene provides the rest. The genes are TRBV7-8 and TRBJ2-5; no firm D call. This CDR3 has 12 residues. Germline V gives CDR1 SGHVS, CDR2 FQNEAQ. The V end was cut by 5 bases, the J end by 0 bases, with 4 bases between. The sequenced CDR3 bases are TGTGCCAGCAGCCCTCACCAAGAGACC. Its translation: CASSPHQET. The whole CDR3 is CASSPHQETQYF.

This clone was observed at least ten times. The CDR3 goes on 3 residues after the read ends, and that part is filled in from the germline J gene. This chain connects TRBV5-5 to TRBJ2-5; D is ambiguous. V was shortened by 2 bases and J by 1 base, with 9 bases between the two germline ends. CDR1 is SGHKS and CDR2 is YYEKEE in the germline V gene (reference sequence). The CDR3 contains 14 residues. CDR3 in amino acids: CASSLSQAQETQYF. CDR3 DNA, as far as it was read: TGTGCCAGCAGCTTATCGCAGGCCCAAGAGACC.

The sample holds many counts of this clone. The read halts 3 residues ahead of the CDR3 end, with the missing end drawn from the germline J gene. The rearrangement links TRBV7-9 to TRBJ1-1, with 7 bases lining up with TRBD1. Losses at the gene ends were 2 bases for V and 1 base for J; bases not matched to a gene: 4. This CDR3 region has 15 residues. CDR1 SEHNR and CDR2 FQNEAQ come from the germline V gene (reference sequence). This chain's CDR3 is CASSLWAGGNTEAFF. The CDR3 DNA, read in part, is TGTGCCAGCAGCTTATGGGCAGGGGGGAACACTGAA.

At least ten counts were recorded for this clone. The DNA read from the CDR3 is TGCAGTGCTAGAGATCCTGGCGGGAGCTCCTACGAG. It yields the protein CSARDPGGSSYE. From start to end, the CDR3 is CSARDPGGSSYEQYF. The chain employs TRBV20-1 and TRBJ2-7, with 7 bases matching TRBD2. The read comes to an end 3 residues before the CDR3 does, leaving the germline J gene to fill in the end. The CDR3 totals 15 residues. The germline V gene encodes CDR1 DFQATT and CDR2 SNEGSKA (reference sequence). The ends lost 0 bases at V and 0 bases at J; junction bases unmatched: 5.

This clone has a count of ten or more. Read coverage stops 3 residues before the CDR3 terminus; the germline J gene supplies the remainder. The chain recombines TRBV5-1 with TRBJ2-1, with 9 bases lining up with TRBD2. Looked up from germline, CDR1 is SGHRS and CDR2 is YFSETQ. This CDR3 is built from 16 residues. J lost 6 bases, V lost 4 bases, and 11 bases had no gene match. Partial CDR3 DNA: TGCGCCAGCAGCCCCGTGACTAGCGGTCCCAGCAATGAG. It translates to CASSPVTSGPSNE. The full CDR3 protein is CASSPVTSGPSNEQFF.

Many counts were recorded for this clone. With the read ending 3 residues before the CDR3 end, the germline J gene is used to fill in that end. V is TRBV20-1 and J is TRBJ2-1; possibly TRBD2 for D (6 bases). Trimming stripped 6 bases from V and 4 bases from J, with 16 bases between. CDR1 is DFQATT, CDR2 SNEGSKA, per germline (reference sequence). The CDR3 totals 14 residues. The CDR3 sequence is CSAPSRDFYNEQFF. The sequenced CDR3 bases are TGCAGTGCCCCCTCGCGGGACTTTTACAATGAG.

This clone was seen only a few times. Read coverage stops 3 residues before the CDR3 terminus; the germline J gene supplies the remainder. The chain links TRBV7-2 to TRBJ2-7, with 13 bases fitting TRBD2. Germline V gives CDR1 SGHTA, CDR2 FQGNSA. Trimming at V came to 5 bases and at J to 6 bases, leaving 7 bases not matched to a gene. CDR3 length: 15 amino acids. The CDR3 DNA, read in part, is TGTGCCAGCAGCCAACGGACTAGCGGGAGTCTCGAG. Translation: CASSQRTSGSLE. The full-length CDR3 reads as CASSQRTSGSLEQYF.

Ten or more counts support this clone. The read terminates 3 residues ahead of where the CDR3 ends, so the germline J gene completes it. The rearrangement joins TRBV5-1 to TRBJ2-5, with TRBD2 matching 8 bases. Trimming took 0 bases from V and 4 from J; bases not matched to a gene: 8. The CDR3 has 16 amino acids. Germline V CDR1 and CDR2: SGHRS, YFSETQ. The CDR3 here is CASSLAASGLRETQYF. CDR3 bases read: TGCGCCAGCAGCTTGGCGGCTAGCGGGTTGAGAGAGACC.

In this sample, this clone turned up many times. The CDR3 loop is CASSESGRLATEQFF. The part of the CDR3 DNA that was read is TGTGCCAGCAGTGAGAGCGGGAGGTTGGCGACTGAG. The chain uses TRBV6-1 and TRBJ2-1; 9 bases fit TRBD2. The read halts 3 residues ahead of the CDR3 end, with the missing end drawn from the germline J gene. Germline-derived CDR1 and CDR2 are MNHNS and SASEGT. The CDR3 loop spans 15 amino acids. V was clipped by 3 bases and J by 9 bases; unmatched bases: 9.

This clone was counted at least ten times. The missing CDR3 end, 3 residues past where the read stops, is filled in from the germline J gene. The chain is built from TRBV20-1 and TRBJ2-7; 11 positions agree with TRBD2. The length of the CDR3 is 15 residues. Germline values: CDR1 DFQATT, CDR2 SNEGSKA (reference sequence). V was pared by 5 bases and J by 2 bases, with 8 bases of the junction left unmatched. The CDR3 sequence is CSAGQLAGGPYEQYF. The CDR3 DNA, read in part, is TGCAGTGCTGGTCAGCTAGCGGGAGGACCCTACGAG.

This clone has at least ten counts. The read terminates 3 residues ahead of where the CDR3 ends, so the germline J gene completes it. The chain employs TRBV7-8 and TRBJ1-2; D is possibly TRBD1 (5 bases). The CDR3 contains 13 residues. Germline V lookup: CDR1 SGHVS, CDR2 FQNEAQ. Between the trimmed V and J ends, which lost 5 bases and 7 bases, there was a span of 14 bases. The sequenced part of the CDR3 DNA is TGTGCCAGCAGCACCGGGACTTGGGGTGGC. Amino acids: CASSTGTWGG. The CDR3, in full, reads CASSTGTWGGYTF.

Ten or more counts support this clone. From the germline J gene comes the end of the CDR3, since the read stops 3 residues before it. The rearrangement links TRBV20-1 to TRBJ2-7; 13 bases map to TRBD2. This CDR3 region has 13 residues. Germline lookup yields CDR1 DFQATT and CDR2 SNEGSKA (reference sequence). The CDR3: CTSSGLAGFEQYF. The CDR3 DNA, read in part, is TGCACCAGTTCGGGACTAGCGGGATTCGAG.

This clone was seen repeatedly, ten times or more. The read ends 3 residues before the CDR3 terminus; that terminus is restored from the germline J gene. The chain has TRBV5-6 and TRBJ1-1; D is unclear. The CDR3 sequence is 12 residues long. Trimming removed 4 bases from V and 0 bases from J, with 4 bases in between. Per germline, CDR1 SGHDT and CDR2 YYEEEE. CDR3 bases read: TGTGCCAGCAGCAATATGAACACTGAA. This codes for CASSNMNTE. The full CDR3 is CASSNMNTEAFF.